This T cell receptor (beta chain) was captured in a study of STAT5B mutations in CD4+ large granular lymphocyte leukemia. Controls came from buffy coats of healthy blood donors. This clone was recorded only once. Method: immunoSEQ multiplex PCR; TCRdb's copy keeps in-frame clones and lacks some. The sample has nearly 20,000 clones, around 85% seen once. This clonotype originated in a human donor in good health. Sequencing input: CD4+ T cells from blood buffy coats.

The CDR3 here is CSVQGNSGNTIYF. CDR3 sequence (DNA): TGCAGCGTGCAGGGGAACTCTGGAAACACCATATATTTT. This chain connects TRBV29-1 to TRBJ1-3; tentatively, D is TRBD1 (6 bases). Germline CDR1 reads SQVTM; CDR2 reads ANQGSEA. This CDR3 contains 13 residues. V was pared by 6 bases and J by 0 bases, with 9 bases between.